This paragraph reports one T cell receptor beta chain. Its antigen is as yet unknown. This record comes from a study of T cell responses to AZD1222 COVID-19 vaccine. The study, taken as a whole, reports: Variant regions that are unmutated are reportedly the target of nearly half of spike-specific TCRs. Donors were largely white British and mainly female; clonal diversity was possibly underestimated. Increases in Spike-specific TCR breadth and depth were seen after two AZD1222 doses.

Here immunoSEQ multiplex PCR was the method, and the copy in TCRdb shows in-frame clones only, minus some. This sample has approximately 200,000 clones, with approximately 93% found just once. Pooled together were second doses at about 4 or about 12 weeks. Germline-derived CDR1 and CDR2 are MDHEN and SYDVKM. The CDR3 contains 15 residues. V was pared by 0 bases and J by 9 bases, with 9 bases of the junction left unmatched. This specimen consisted of peripheral blood, obtained 28 days after the second AZD1222 dose. This TCR derives from an adult who received the AZD1222 COVID-19 vaccine. The genes are TRBV28 and TRBJ2-7, with 9 bases matching TRBD1. This chain's CDR3 is CASSLWGQGPPAQYF. The DNA of the CDR3 is TGTGCCAGCAGTTTATGGGGACAGGGACCCCCGGCGCAGTACTTC.